The next 11 T cell receptor beta chains were all read from a single sample in a study of CD8+CD57+ T cells in acquired aplastic anemia (dated by TCRdb to the late 2010s). The sample was run on an Illumina HiSeq 2000. Genomic DNA was used as template for profiling of TCR beta VDJ combinations and CDR3 sequences. TCRdb reworked the public reads: Q25 trimming with fastp, MiXCR clone assembly, productive beta chains retained. Identical CDR3 protein sequences are pooled into one entry, listed with their most common genes and DNA. Here the sample has approximately 130,000 distinct CDR3 sequences; less than 45% occur a single time. The ten largest clones represent 8.4% of the sample. The sample comprised sorted CD4+, CD8+, or CD8+CD57+ T cells (not recorded which) from PBMCs. These receptors were taken from a human donor in good health, serving as a control.

The V call is TRBV10-3, the J call TRBJ1-1; D not resolved. Trimming took 5 bases from V and 0 from J, leaving 4 bases between them. CDR3 length: 12 residues. Germline V gene lookup returns CDR1 ENHRY and CDR2 SYGVKD. CDR3 loop: CAISNLNTEAFF. The CDR3 bases are TGTGCCATCAGTAACCTGAACACTGAAGCTTTCTTT.

The sample holds many counts of this clonotype. This rearrangement joins TRBV5-4 to TRBJ1-4, with D hard to call. CDR3 length: 17 amino acids. Germline V gene lookup returns CDR1 SGHNT and CDR2 YYREEE (reference sequence). Deletions cut 0 bases from V and 0 bases from J, with 12 bases between. CDR3 in amino acids: CASSLVRRLATNEKLFF. CDR3 nucleotides: TGTGCCAGCAGCTTGGTACGGCGCTTAGCAACTAATGAAAAACTGTTTTTT.

The J gene is TRBJ2-7, the V gene TRBV14, with TRBD2 matching 10 bases. The CDR3 extends over 17 amino acids. V was pared by 1 base and J by 0 bases, with 6 bases of the junction left unmatched. Per germline, CDR1 SGHDN and CDR2 FVKESK. The chain's CDR3 is CASSQGFLAGDSYEQYF. The CDR3 coding sequence is TGTGCCAGCAGCCAAGGTTTCCTAGCGGGGGACTCCTACGAGCAGTACTTC.

Note on this clonotype: This could be a read error, since a much larger clone is one nucleotide away. The chain combines TRBV5-1 with TRBJ1-2; a weak D match, TRBD1 (6 bases). The CDR3 totals 15 residues. CDR1 is SGHRS and CDR2 is YFSETQ in the germline V gene. The chain's CDR3 is CASGLEGTSPDGYTF. CDR3 DNA: TGCGCCAGCGGCTTGGAGGGGACAAGCCCTGATGGCTACACCTTC.

This chain joins TRBV2 and TRBJ1-4; no clear D. Germline CDR1 is SNHLY and CDR2 is FYNNEI. The CDR3 is 10 residues long. V was trimmed by 6 bases and J by 12 bases, leaving 8 bases between them. This chain's CDR3 is CASRLSQLFF. DNA of the CDR3: TGTGCCAGCAGGCTCTCCCAACTGTTTTTT. Full variable domain (rest looked up from reference TRBV2 and TRBJ1-4): EPEVTQTPSHQVTQMGQEVILRCVPISNHLYFYWYRQILGQKVEFLVSFYNNEISEKSEIFDDQFSVERPDGSNFTLKIRSTKLEDSAMYFCASRLSQLFFGSGTQLSVL.

This clonotype was seen many times. The chain carries TRBV3-1 and TRBJ2-3, with D unclear. This CDR3 is built from 11 residues. Per germline, CDR1 LGHDT and CDR2 YNNKEL (reference sequence). V was pared by 2 bases and J by 3 bases, with 0 bases between. The CDR3 loop is CASSQTDTQYF. The CDR3 coding sequence is TGTGCCAGCAGCCAAACAGATACGCAGTATTTT.

A few counts support this clonotype. The CDR3 does not close with the conserved phenylalanine or tryptophan, likely indicating a read error. V is TRBV3-1 and J is TRBJ2-7; D may be TRBD2 (7 bases). The length of the CDR3 is 14 residues. Per germline, CDR1 LGHDT and CDR2 YNNKEL (reference sequence). V was clipped by 8 bases and J by 5 bases, with 19 bases between them. As DNA, the CDR3 is TGTGCCAGCGGGAGGGGGTTGGAGTTGGACGAGCAGTACCTC. Amino acid sequence: CASGRGLELDEQYL.

This clonotype was detected a few times. V is TRBV24-1 and J is TRBJ2-3; D is unresolved. TRBJ2-5 matches the DNA end more closely, so the J call is doubtful. This CDR3 is 14 amino acids long. In germline, CDR1 is KGHDR, CDR2 SFDVKD. Here the CDR3 reads CATSGSHWGETQYF. The CDR3 DNA is TGTGCCACCTCGGGCTCTCATTGGGGAGAGACCCAGTACTTC.

Only one count was recorded for this clonotype. V usage is TRBV7-2 and J usage is TRBJ1-2, with a possible D match to TRBD1 (6 bases). V lost 2 bases, J lost 12 bases, and 16 bases lay in between. The CDR3 contains 13 residues. Germline-derived CDR1 and CDR2 are SGHTA and FQGNSA. The CDR3 here is CASSLSSIGGHTF. For the CDR3, the DNA is TGTGCCAGCAGCTTAAGCTCCATTGGGGGCCACACCTTC.

At least ten counts were recorded for this clonotype. The rearrangement links TRBV4-1 to TRBJ1-2; perhaps TRBD1 as D (5 bases). The ends were cut back, 2 bases at V and 5 bases at J, with 9 bases in the middle. Germline loops: CDR1 MGHRA, CDR2 YSYEKL. The CDR3 totals 13 residues. The CDR3 protein is CASSQTGAYGYTF. The CDR3 DNA follows: TGCGCCAGCAGCCAAACAGGAGCTTATGGCTACACCTTC.

The chain carries TRBV4-2 and TRBJ2-1; either TRBD1 or TRBD2 may supply D (5 bases each). The CDR3 has 16 residues. The ends were cut back, 1 base at V and 2 bases at J, with 12 bases in the middle. CDR1 and CDR2 (germline): LGHNA, YNFKEQ. As DNA, the CDR3 is TGTGCCAGCAGCCAAGCAGGGACGAGTACCTACAATGAGCAGTTCTTC. Translated: CASSQAGTSTYNEQFF.